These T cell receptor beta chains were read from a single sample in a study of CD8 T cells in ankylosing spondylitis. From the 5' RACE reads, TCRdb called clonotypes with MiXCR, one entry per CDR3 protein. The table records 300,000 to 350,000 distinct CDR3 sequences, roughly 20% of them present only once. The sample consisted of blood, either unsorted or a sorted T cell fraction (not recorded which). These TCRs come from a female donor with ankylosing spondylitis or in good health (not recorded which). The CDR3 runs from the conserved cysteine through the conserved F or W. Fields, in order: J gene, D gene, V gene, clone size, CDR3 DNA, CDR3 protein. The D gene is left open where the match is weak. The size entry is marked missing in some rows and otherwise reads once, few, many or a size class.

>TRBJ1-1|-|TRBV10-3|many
TGTGCCACCAGGGGTACCGGGACCTCTGAAGCTTTCTTT
CATRGTGTSEAFF
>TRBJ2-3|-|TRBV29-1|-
TGCAGCGTTGACTTGTCAGATACGCAGTATTTT
CSVDLSDTQYF
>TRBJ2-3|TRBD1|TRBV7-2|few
TGTGCCAGCAGCTCCGAAGGGGGCCTGGTTACGCAGTATTTT
CASSSEGGLVTQYF
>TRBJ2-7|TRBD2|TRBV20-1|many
TGCAGTGGTTGGACTAGCGGTTCGAACGAGCAGTACTTC
CSGWTSGSNEQYF
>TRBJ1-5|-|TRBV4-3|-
TGCGCCAGCAGCCCGGGGAGGGGGATCAATCAGCCCCAGCATTTT
CASSPGRGINQPQHF
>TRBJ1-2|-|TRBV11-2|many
TGTGCCAGCAGCTCCCAGGCGGGGGGGGATGCCACCTTC
CASSSQAGGDATF
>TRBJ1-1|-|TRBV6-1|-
TGTGCCAGCAGAGCTACAGGGCGGGAGACTGAAGCTTTCTTT
CASRATGRETEAFF
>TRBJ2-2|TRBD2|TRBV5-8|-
TGTGCCAGCAGCTTGGCCGGGACTAGCGGCGGGGAGCTGTTTTTT
CASSLAGTSGGELFF
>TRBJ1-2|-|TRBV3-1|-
TGTGCCAGCAGCCCGGACGGCTACTATGGCTACACCTTC
CASSPDGYYGYTF
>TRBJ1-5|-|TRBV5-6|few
TGTGCCAGCAGCCGTCGGGGGGGCGGTCAGCCCCAGCATTTT
CASSRRGGGQPQHF
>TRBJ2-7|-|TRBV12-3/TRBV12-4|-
TGTGCCAGCAGGGGGGACGCACAGACCTACGAGCAGTACTTC
CASRGDAQTYEQYF
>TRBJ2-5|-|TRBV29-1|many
TGCAGCGTTGCGGGACTGTTCGAGACCCAGTACTTC
CSVAGLFETQYF
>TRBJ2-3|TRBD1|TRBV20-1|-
TGCAGTGCCCCCCGGACAGTTCCGACAGGGGATACGCAGTATTTT
CSAPRTVPTGDTQYF
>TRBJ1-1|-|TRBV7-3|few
TGTGCCAGCAGCTCACTTGGGCCGATGAGCGCTGAAGCTTTCTTT
CASSSLGPMSAEAFF
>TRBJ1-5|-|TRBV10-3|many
TGTGCCACGACAGACAGGTCCCTTGATCAGCCCCAGCATTTT
CATTDRSLDQPQHF
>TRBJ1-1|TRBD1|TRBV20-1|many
TGCAGTGCCTACAGGGGGCCGAGGAACACTGAAGCTTTCTTT
CSAYRGPRNTEAFF
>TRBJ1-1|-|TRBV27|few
TGTGCCAGCAGTTTGATTCGGGGGGGGACTGAAGCTTTCTTT
CASSLIRGGTEAFF
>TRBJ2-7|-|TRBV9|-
TGTGCCAGCAGCGTATCAGGCTCCTACGAGCAGTACTTC
CASSVSGSYEQYF